Listed below are T cell receptor beta chains from one sample, sequenced in a study of T-cell reconstitution after alpha-beta-depleted transplantation in children. TCRdb re-called the PCR reads through MiXCR, storing one row per CDR3 protein. The data show roughly 590,000 distinct CDR3 sequences, approximately 17% seen once. Specimen: PBMCs from the stem cell graft donor, collected from the stem cell graft. The receptors were gathered from a human donor who donated a stem cell graft to a child with acute myeloid leukemia. Both conserved end residues are part of each CDR3. A D gene is named only where the DNA matches it firmly. Not every row has a clone size; where given, it reads once, few, many or a size class.

size	V	D	J	DNA	CDR3
few	TRBV4-1	-	TRBJ1-4	TGCGCCAGCAGCTCCATCACCCTCAGGGCCTCCAATGAAAAACTGTTTTTT	CASSSITLRASNEKLFF
-	TRBV4-1	-	TRBJ2-5	TGCGCCAGCAGCCAAGATACCCAAGAGACCCAGTACTTC	CASSQDTQETQYF
many	TRBV28	TRBD1	TRBJ1-6	TGTGCCAGCAGTCGTGGAGGGACAGGGAATTCACCCCTCCACTTT	CASSRGGTGNSPLHF
few	TRBV20-1	-	TRBJ2-4	TGCAGTGCTAGCAGTACACTAGCCAAAAACATTCAGTACTTC	CSASSTLAKNIQYF
-	TRBV5-1	TRBD1	TRBJ2-7	TGCGCCAGCACCTCCGGGACAGGGGGTTCCTACGAGCAGTACTTC	CASTSGTGGSYEQYF
-	TRBV5-1	TRBD1	TRBJ2-2	TGCGCCAGCAGCTTGGTTTCCGGGACAGGGACCGGGGAGCTGTTTTTT	CASSLVSGTGTGELFF
few	TRBV20-1	-	TRBJ2-3	TGCAGTGCTAGAGTGGCGACTAGGGCAGTAGATACGCAGTATTTT	CSARVATRAVDTQYF
few	TRBV6-5	TRBD2	TRBJ2-1	TGTGCCAGCCGTTTGGGGACTAGCGGGGGCCATGAGCAGTTCTTC	CASRLGTSGGHEQFF
many	TRBV6-5	TRBD1	TRBJ2-3	TGTGCCAGCAGTTACTCACAGGGGGCGTTCGCAGATACGCAGTATTTT	CASSYSQGAFADTQYF
few	TRBV7-9	-	TRBJ1-2	TGTGCCAGCAGCTTAGTTCTTAACGGCTACACCTTC	CASSLVLNGYTF
-	TRBV7-9	TRBD1	TRBJ1-2	TGTGCCAGCAGCTTCTCCCGACAGGGGAGCTATGGCTACACCTTC	CASSFSRQGSYGYTF
few	TRBV6-5	TRBD1	TRBJ2-1	TGTGCCAGCAGTTTCGCTCCGCTCGGACAGGGCCAAGGTCGTGAGCAGTTCTTC	CASSFAPLGQGQGREQFF
-	TRBV20-1	-	TRBJ2-4	TGCAGTGCGGCAGGGGTGGTGGCCAAAAACATTCAGTACTTC	CSAAGVVAKNIQYF
many	TRBV29-1	TRBD1	TRBJ1-2	TGCAGCGTTGTACCAGGGGGCGGACATGGCTACACCTTC	CSVVPGGGHGYTF
few	TRBV5-1	TRBD2	TRBJ2-1	TGCGCCAGCAGCTTGTGGGCGGGGGGGCCACATGAGCAGTTCTTC	CASSLWAGGPHEQFF
-	TRBV5-1	-	TRBJ1-1	TGCGCCAGCAGCTGGAAACAGGGCATGAACACTGAAGCTTTCTTT	CASSWKQGMNTEAFF
many	TRBV6-2/TRBV6-3	-	TRBJ1-1	TGTGCCAGCAGTTACCCCTCGGGGGCGAGGACTGAAGCTTTCTTT	CASSYPSGARTEAFF
few	TRBV7-9	-	TRBJ2-5	TGTGCCAGCAGTCGACGGAAAGAGACCCAGTACTTC	CASSRRKETQYF
many	TRBV12-3/TRBV12-4	TRBD1	TRBJ1-5	TGTGCCAGCAGTCTCACGACAGGGCGTAATCAGCCCCAGCATTTT	CASSLTTGRNQPQHF
-	TRBV12-3/TRBV12-4	TRBD1	TRBJ2-5	TGTGCCAGCAGGCAGGGGGAAGAGACCCAGTACTTC	CASRQGEETQYF
many	TRBV12-3/TRBV12-4	-	TRBJ1-2	TGTGCCAGCAGTGACGGCTTCTATGGCTACACCTTC	CASSDGFYGYTF
many	TRBV20-1	-	TRBJ1-1	TGCAGTGCAGGGATCGCGGGACAGAACACTGAAGCTTTCTTT	CSAGIAGQNTEAFF
once	TRBV3-1	-	TRBJ2-1	TGTGCCAGCAGCCCCGTTCAAGGTATCTACAATGAGCAGTTCTTC	CASSPVQGIYNEQFF
-	TRBV7-9	TRBD1	TRBJ1-1	TGTGCCAGCAGCTTACCAGCAGGGGGACAGGGGGACACTGAAGCTTTCTTT	CASSLPAGGQGDTEAFF
many	TRBV7-2	TRBD2	TRBJ2-5	TGTGCCAGCAGCCCTAGCGGGGTGAAAGAGACCCAGTACTTC	CASSPSGVKETQYF
-	TRBV7-9	-	TRBJ1-1	TGTGCCAGCAGCTCCCGGTTGGGGAACACTGAAGCTTTCTTT	CASSSRLGNTEAFF
few	TRBV30	-	TRBJ2-7	TGTGCCTGGAGTGTCGCAGGCGGGTCCTACGAGCAGTACTTC	CAWSVAGGSYEQYF
many	TRBV20-1	-	TRBJ2-5	TGCAGTGCTAGAGATACCTCCTGGCGGGAGACCCAGTACTTC	CSARDTSWRETQYF
-	TRBV20-1	-	TRBJ2-5	TGCAGTGCCCCTCCCTCGGACAGCTTTTCTCTCAGGCAGCAAGAGACCCAGTACTTC	CSAPPSDSFSLRQQETQYF
many	TRBV7-2	-	TRBJ2-1	TGTGCCAGCAGCTTTCAAGAGACACTCTTC	CASSFQETLF
few	TRBV7-2	-	TRBJ1-2	TGTGCCAGCAGCAGGGACGGGGGGGGCTATGGCTACACCTTC	CASSRDGGGYGYTF
few	TRBV4-3	TRBD1	TRBJ2-1	TGCGCCAGCAGATCGGACAGGGTGTCCTACAATGAGCAGTTCTTC	CASRSDRVSYNEQFF
many	TRBV24-1	-	TRBJ2-7	TGTGCCACCAGTGGGGGGCCTGGGTACGAGCAGTACTTC	CATSGGPGYEQYF
-	TRBV5-1	-	TRBJ2-1	TGCGCCAGCAGCCCACAGGAGCACAATGAGCAGTTCTTC	CASSPQEHNEQFF
-	TRBV2	-	TRBJ2-7	TGTGCCAGCAGTGCCGTATCGCCGGGACCCCGCAGGCCCTACTACGAGCAGTACTTC	CASSAVSPGPRRPYYEQYF
many	TRBV20-1	-	TRBJ1-2	TGCAGTGCTAGAGGACTAGTAGACTATGGCTACACCTTC	CSARGLVDYGYTF
few	TRBV7-9	-	TRBJ2-1	TGTGCCAGCAGCGGCACAAATGAGCAGTTCTTC	CASSGTNEQFF
few	TRBV28	-	TRBJ1-5	TGTGCCAGCAGTTTAGAGGGGGAGGCCGATCAGCCCCAGCATTTT	CASSLEGEADQPQHF
many	TRBV20-1	-	TRBJ2-4	TGCAGTGCCCGCGGGGTAACCAAAAACATTCAGTACTTC	CSARGVTKNIQYF
many	TRBV7-2	-	TRBJ1-5	TGTGCCAGCAGCTTAGAAGGCCAGAGCAATCAGCCCCAGCATTTT	CASSLEGQSNQPQHF
many	TRBV7-9	TRBD2	TRBJ2-1	TGTGCCAGCAAGAGGAGCGGGGGGGCGAATGAGCAGTTCTTC	CASKRSGGANEQFF
many	TRBV20-1	TRBD2	TRBJ2-7	TGCAGTGCTAGAGGGACTAGCGGGGTTGAGCAGTACTTC	CSARGTSGVEQYF
-	TRBV11-3	TRBD1	TRBJ2-1	TGTGCCAGCAGCGCCTCCGGGACAGGGGGGCACAATGAGCAGTTCTTC	CASSASGTGGHNEQFF
many	TRBV5-6	-	TRBJ2-7	TGTGCCAGCAGCTTGGCCGGACGGACCTACGAGCAGTACTTC	CASSLAGRTYEQYF
many	TRBV7-2	-	TRBJ1-2	TGTGCCAGCAGCAAACAGGATGGCTATGGCTACACCTTC	CASSKQDGYGYTF
many	TRBV29-1	-	TRBJ2-4	TGCAGCGTTGTGGGGTTACTAGCCAAAAACATTCAGTACTTC	CSVVGLLAKNIQYF
few	TRBV30	-	TRBJ2-6	TGTGCCTGGAGGTCCGGGGCCAACGTCCTGACTTTC	CAWRSGANVLTF
-	TRBV12-3/TRBV12-4	TRBD1	TRBJ1-5	TGTGCCAGCAGCCGGACAGGGCGGCCCGATAGCAATCAGCCCCAGCATTTT	CASSRTGRPDSNQPQHF
-	TRBV20-1	TRBD1	TRBJ1-5	TGCAGTGCTAGAGTCCCTACAGGGGATCAGCCCCAGCATTTT	CSARVPTGDQPQHF
many	TRBV15	-	TRBJ2-1	TGTGCCACCCGGGACATTTCGGATGAGCAGTTCTTC	CATRDISDEQFF
few	TRBV6-2/TRBV6-3	-	TRBJ1-1	TGTGCCAGCTCCGGACCGCGGGTCGCTTTCTTT	CASSGPRVAFF
-	TRBV12-3/TRBV12-4	TRBD1	TRBJ1-1	TGTGCCAGCAGTCCGGGACAGCCGGGGGGGATGAGAGCTTTCTTT	CASSPGQPGGMRAFF
-	TRBV7-8	-	TRBJ1-4	TGTGCCAGCAGCCATGTGGATGAAAAACTGTTTTTT	CASSHVDEKLFF
many	TRBV5-6	-	TRBJ1-5	TGTGCCAGCAGCTTAGCGCAGGGTTGGAATCAGCCCCAGCATTTT	CASSLAQGWNQPQHF
few	TRBV12-3/TRBV12-4	TRBD2	TRBJ2-1	TGTGCCAGCAGTCCCCGGGGGGCGGGGGGATTGGATGAGCAGTTCTTC	CASSPRGAGGLDEQFF
many	TRBV5-6	-	TRBJ1-1	TGTGCCAGCAGCTTGACCGTACCGTACACTGACACTGAAGCTTTCTTT	CASSLTVPYTDTEAFF